This T cell receptor (beta chain) was documented in a study of shared clonotypes between healthy human individuals. Study summary: Per donor, three plates held CD4 naive cells, three held CD4 memory, two held CD8 naive and one held CD8 memory.

Assay used: immunoSEQ multiplex PCR; TCRdb lists only in-frame clones, some missing. The profile shows some 2.3 million clones, more than 85% of them singletons. Trimming cost V 3 bases and J 7 bases; bases outside gene matches: 14. CDR1 and CDR2 from the germline V gene are SGHNT and YYREEE (reference sequence). The CDR3 contains 16 residues. The sequenced sample was naive CD4+ T cells from PBMCs. Subset defined: CD45RA+ positively selected. This chain links TRBV5-4 with TRBJ2-3; 7 bases match TRBD2. The source is a man aged 18 to 30 in good health. Some clones in this sample may be carry-over from other donors' samples. The CDR3 sequence: CASSWRLGGPSNTQYF. DNA of the CDR3: TGTGCCAGCAGCTGGAGGCTGGGAGGGCCCTCGAATACGCAGTATTTT.